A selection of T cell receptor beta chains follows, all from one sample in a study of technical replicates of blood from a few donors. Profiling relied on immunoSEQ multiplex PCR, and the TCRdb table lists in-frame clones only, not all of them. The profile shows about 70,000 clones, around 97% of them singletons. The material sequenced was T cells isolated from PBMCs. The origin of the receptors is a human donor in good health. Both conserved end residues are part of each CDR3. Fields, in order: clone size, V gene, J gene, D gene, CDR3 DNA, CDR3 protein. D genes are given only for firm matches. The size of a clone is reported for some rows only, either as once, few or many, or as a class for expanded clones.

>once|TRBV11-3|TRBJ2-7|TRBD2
TGTGCCAGCAGCCCCCGACTTCTAGCGGGGGGGACTCTATACGAGCAGTACTTC
CASSPRLLAGGTLYEQYF
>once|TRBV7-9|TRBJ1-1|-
TGTGCCAGCAGTCCGCTCGGGGACACTGAAGCTTTCTTT
CASSPLGDTEAFF
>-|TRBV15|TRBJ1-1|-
TGTGCCACCAGCAGCTGGACGGAGGACACTGAAGCTTTCTTT
CATSSWTEDTEAFF
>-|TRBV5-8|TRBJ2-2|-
TGTGCCAGCAGCTTTTATAGCCGTATCGCCGGGGAGCTGTTTTTT
CASSFYSRIAGELFF
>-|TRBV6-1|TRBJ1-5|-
TGTGCCAGCAGTGAGGCGGGAAATCAGCCCCAGCATTTT
CASSEAGNQPQHF
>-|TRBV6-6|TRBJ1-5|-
TGTGCCAGCAGTTACGCAGGGGACAGCAATCAGCCCCAGCATTTT
CASSYAGDSNQPQHF
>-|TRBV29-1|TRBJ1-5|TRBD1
TGCAGCGTCCAATGGACAGGAAATCAGCCCCAGCATTTT
CSVQWTGNQPQHF
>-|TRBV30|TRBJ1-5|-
TGTGCCTGGACTAAAGGGGCCTTGGGTCCTAATCAGCCCCAGCATTTT
CAWTKGALGPNQPQHF
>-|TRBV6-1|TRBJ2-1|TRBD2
TGTGCCAGCAGTGATGCCTTCGCGGGAGCCTACAATGAGCAGTTCTTC
CASSDAFAGAYNEQFF
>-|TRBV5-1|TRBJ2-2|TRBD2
TGCGCCAGCAGCTCCCGGGAGGGTGGTCGGGAGCTGTTTTTT
CASSSREGGRELFF
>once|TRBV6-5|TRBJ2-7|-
TGTGCCAGCAGTTACACCGCAGAGGGTGGTGAGCAGTACTTC
CASSYTAEGGEQYF
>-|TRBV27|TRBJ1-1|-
TGTGCCAGCAGTTTTAAGGGGACACCGAACACTGAAGCTTTCTTT
CASSFKGTPNTEAFF
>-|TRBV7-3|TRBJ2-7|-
TGTGCCAGCAGCTTAACGGCGGGTGGGGAGCAGTACTTC
CASSLTAGGEQYF
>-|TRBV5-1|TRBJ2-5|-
TGCGCCAGCAGCTTGCGAGACAGCCAAGAGACCCAGTACTTC
CASSLRDSQETQYF
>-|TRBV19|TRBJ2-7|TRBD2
TGTGCCAGTAGTAAACTAGCGGGGCCGTACGAGCAGTACTTC
CASSKLAGPYEQYF
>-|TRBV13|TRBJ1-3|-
TGTGCCAGCAGCTTGACTTCATCCCCGTTGGACACCATATATTTT
CASSLTSSPLDTIYF
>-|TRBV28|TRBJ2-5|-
TGTGCCAGCAGGACAGAGTACCAAGAGACCCAGTACTTC
CASRTEYQETQYF
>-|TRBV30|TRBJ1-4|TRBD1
TGTGCCTGGAGTCCGGGACAGGGAAGCGAAAAACTGTTTTTT
CAWSPGQGSEKLFF
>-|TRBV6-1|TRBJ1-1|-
TGTGCCAGCAGTGAAGCGCGGACTGAAGCTTTCTTT
CASSEARTEAFF
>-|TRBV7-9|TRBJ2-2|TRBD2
TGTGCCAGCAGTTCTAGCGGGAGAGAGAACACCGGGGAGCTGTTTTTT
CASSSSGRENTGELFF
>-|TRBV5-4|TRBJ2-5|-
TGTGCCAGCAGCTTTGATCGGGGGGCTCAAGAGACCCAGTACTTC
CASSFDRGAQETQYF
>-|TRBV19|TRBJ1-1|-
TGTGCCAGTAGTATAACGTCCCAGGGGAGAGCTGAAGCTTTCTTT
CASSITSQGRAEAFF
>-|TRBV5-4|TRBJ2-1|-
TGTGCCAGCAGCTTGGGGCTAGCGCTAAGCAATGAGCAGTTCTTC
CASSLGLALSNEQFF
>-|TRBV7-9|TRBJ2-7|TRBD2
TGTGCCAGCAGCCCAAGACTAGCGGGGTACGAGCAGTACTTC
CASSPRLAGYEQYF
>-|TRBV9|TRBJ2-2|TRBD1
TGTGCCAGCAGCGTAGACCCTCCGGACAGGGGATATTCCGGGGAGCTGTTTTTT
CASSVDPPDRGYSGELFF
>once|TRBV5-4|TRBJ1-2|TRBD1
TGTGCCAGCAGCTGGGGAACAGGGGGCGCGAAGGATGGCTACACCTTC
CASSWGTGGAKDGYTF
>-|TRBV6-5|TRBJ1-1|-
TGTGCCAGCAGTCCCCAGGGCTTGGGCACTGAAGCTTTCTTT
CASSPQGLGTEAFF
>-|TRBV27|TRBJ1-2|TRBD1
TGTGCCAGCACTAAATCCGGGACAGCGTGGGAGAGGGTAGGCTACACCTTC
CASTKSGTAWERVGYTF
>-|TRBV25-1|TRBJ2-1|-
TGTGCCAGCAGTGAGCGGGGTCTGACGGATGAGCAGTTCTTC
CASSERGLTDEQFF
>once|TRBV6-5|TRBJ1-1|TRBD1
TGTGCCAGCAGTTACTCGACAGGGTATGGCACTGAAGCTTTCTTT
CASSYSTGYGTEAFF
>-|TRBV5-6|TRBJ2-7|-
TGTGCCAGCAGACGGAGAAACTACGAGCAGTACTTC
CASRRRNYEQYF
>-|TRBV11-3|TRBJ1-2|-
TGTGCCAGCAGCTCTACAGGTAGTGGCTACACCTTC
CASSSTGSGYTF
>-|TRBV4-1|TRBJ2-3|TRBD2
TGCGCCAGCAGCCAAGGGGTGGCTAGCGGGGGACGCACAGATACGCAGTATTTT
CASSQGVASGGRTDTQYF
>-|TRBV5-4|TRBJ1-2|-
TGTGCCAGCAGATACGACAATATCGCGAACTATGGCTACACCTTC
CASRYDNIANYGYTF
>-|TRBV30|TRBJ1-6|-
TGTGCCTGGAGCCGACGGGAGAATTCACCCCTCCACTTT
CAWSRRENSPLHF
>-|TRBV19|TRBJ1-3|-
TGTGCCAGTAGTATCGATCTGGGAGGTGGAAACACCATATATTTT
CASSIDLGGGNTIYF
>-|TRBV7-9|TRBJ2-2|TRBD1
TGTGCCAGCAGGCAAACAGGGGAAACCGGGGAGCTGTTTTTT
CASRQTGETGELFF
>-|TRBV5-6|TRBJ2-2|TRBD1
TGTGCCAGCAGCTCTCAAAGGACAGGCATTGTTACCGGGGAGCTGTTTTTT
CASSSQRTGIVTGELFF
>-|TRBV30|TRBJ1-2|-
TGTGCCTGTTTAGACAGACCTAACTATGGCTACACCTTC
CACLDRPNYGYTF
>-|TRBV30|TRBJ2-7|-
TGTGCCTGGAGTGCCTCTAGGTACTCCTACGAGCAGTACTTC
CAWSASRYSYEQYF
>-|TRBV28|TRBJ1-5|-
TGTGCCATTGCGGGTCGAACATATAGCAATCAGCCCCAGCATTTT
CAIAGRTYSNQPQHF
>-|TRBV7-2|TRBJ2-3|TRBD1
TGTGCCAGCAGCCAGGACAGGGGAGCCGATACGCAGTATTTT
CASSQDRGADTQYF
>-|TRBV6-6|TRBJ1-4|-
TGTGCCAGCAGTTACCAGACAACTAATGAAAAACTGTTTTTT
CASSYQTTNEKLFF
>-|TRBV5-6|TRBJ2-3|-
TGTGCCAGCAGCCCTAAAGTACGCGGGAAAGTCACAGATACGCAGTATTTT
CASSPKVRGKVTDTQYF
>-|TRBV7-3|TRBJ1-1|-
TGTGCCAGCAGCTTAGACGCGTTTGGGCCTCATACTGAAGCTTTCTTT
CASSLDAFGPHTEAFF
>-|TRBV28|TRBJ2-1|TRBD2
TGTGCCAGCAGTTTTCTCCCTAGCGGGAGAGGCCATCAGTTCTTC
CASSFLPSGRGHQFF
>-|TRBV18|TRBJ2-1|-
TGTGCCAGCTCACCACCGGCCGGGAGTAACGATGAGCAGTTCTTC
CASSPPAGSNDEQFF
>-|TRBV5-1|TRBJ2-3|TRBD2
TGCGCCAGCAGCTCCGGACTAGCGGGGGGGCCAGATACGCAGTATTTT
CASSSGLAGGPDTQYF
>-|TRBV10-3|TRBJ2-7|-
TGTGCCATCAAGGACCAGGACACCCCCTACGAGCAGTACTTC
CAIKDQDTPYEQYF
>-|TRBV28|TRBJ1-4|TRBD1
TGTGCCAGCAGTTTATGGGGACAGGGGGAAGTATCTAATGAAAAACTGTTTTTT
CASSLWGQGEVSNEKLFF
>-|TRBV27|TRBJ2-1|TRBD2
TGTGCCAGCAGTTTAAGGGCGGGAGGGCCGAATGAGCAGTTCTTC
CASSLRAGGPNEQFF
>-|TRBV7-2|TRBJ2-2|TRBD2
TGTGCCAGCAGATTATTTAGCGGGGCGAACACCGGGGAGCTGTTTTTT
CASRLFSGANTGELFF
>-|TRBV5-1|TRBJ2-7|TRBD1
TGCGCCAGTGGACAGGGTTTGTCCCACGAGCAGTACTTC
CASGQGLSHEQYF
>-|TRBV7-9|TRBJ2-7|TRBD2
TGTGCCAGCAGCCCAGGCGGGGGATCCTACGAGCAGTACTTC
CASSPGGGSYEQYF